These 13 T cell receptor beta chains were all obtained from the same sample, sequenced in a study of T cells in localized non-small cell lung cancer. This table comes from immunoSEQ multiplex PCR, and its TCRdb copy is limited to in-frame clones, with some not included. The data contain 16,000 or so clones, about 89% of them singletons. Sequenced here: peripheral blood, sampled before any cancer treatment. The source of these receptors is a male donor aged 60 or older with stage II squamous cell lung carcinoma.

CDR3 sequence: CASSLGYYSNQPQHF. CDR3 DNA: TGCGCCAGCAGCTTGGGATACTACAGCAATCAGCCCCAGCATTTT. The J gene is TRBJ1-5, the V gene TRBV5-1; no definite D call. The CDR3 extends over 15 amino acids. From germline, CDR1 is SGHRS and CDR2 YFSETQ. Trimming took off 0 bases at V and 1 base at J, with 8 bases between the two ends.

The chain carries TRBV6-7 and TRBJ2-7; D possibly corresponds to TRBD1 (6 bases). TRBV6-7 is treated as an ORF (open reading frame) with a function not yet certain. Trimming shortened V by 6 bases and J by 4 bases, and 22 bases separated the two germline ends. The CDR3 runs to 16 residues. The CDR3 bases are TGTGCCAGCAGACATATTACAGGGCCGAGAGTATACGAGCAGTACTTC. This translates into CASRHITGPRVYEQYF.

The V call is TRBV4-1, the J call TRBJ1-3; D is possibly TRBD1 (5 bases). The CDR3 runs to 13 residues. Germline assignment: CDR1 MGHRA and CDR2 YSYEKL. With 4 bases removed from V and 4 bases from J, the gap between germline ends came to 8 bases. CDR3 sequence (DNA): TGCGCCAGCAGCCGCAGACAGGGAAACACCATATATTTT. Amino acids: CASSRRQGNTIYF.

The chain combines TRBV6-5 with TRBJ2-7; a weak D match, TRBD2 (5 bases). V was cut by 6 bases and J by 3 bases, with 12 bases left in between. Germline CDR1 MNHEY, CDR2 SVGAGI. The CDR3 covers 13 residues. CDR3 sequence (DNA): TGTGCCAGCAGCCAAAGTGGGAGCTACGAGCAGTACTTC. Translation: CASSQSGSYEQYF.

The chain recombines TRBV11-2 with TRBJ2-3, with D perhaps matching TRBD2 (5 bases). Deletions cut 6 bases from V and 0 bases from J, with 19 bases between. Germline CDR1 and CDR2: SGHAT and FQNNGV. This CDR3 comprises 17 residues. CDR3 protein: CASRPGVALSSTDTQYF. The CDR3 DNA reads TGTGCCAGCAGACCCGGAGTAGCGCTCTCTAGCACAGATACGCAGTATTTT.

This CDR3 reads CAPPGDGYTF. As DNA, the CDR3 is TGTGCCCCCCCCGGGGATGGCTACACCTTC. The chain employs TRBV27 and TRBJ1-2; D uncertain. The CDR3 runs 10 residues. Germline values: CDR1 MNHEY, CDR2 SMNVEV (reference sequence). Trimming left V 11 bases short and J 6 bases short, with 10 bases between.

The rearrangement uses TRBV6-1 and TRBJ1-4; unclear D gene. CDR1 MNHNS and CDR2 SASEGT come from the germline V gene. This CDR3 has 13 amino acids. The V end lost 7 bases, the J end lost 3 bases, and 9 bases lay between the germline ends. CDR3 nucleotides: TGTGCCAGCATGCGCGGCTCTAATGAAAAACTGTTTTTT. Its protein product is CASMRGSNEKLFF.

V is TRBV18 and J is TRBJ2-1; 11 bases fit TRBD2. This CDR3 has 16 residues. V shed 2 bases, J shed 5 bases, and the junction held 5 bases outside the gene matches. Germline lookup yields CDR1 KGHSH and CDR2 LQKENI. The CDR3 sequence: CASSPTGTSGNNEQFF. CDR3 nucleotides: TGTGCCAGCTCACCAACCGGGACTAGCGGCAACAATGAGCAGTTCTTC.

V gene TRBV29-1 combines with J gene TRBJ2-7, with D maybe TRBD2 (5 bases). The CDR3 has 13 amino acids. From germline, CDR1 is SQVTM and CDR2 ANQGSEA. Trimming pared 3 bases from V and 1 base from J, leaving 10 bases between. The CDR3 protein is CSVDVSGSYEQYF. CDR3 DNA sequence: TGCAGCGTTGACGTGAGCGGTTCCTACGAGCAGTACTTC.

The chain joins TRBV30 to TRBJ2-1; 7 nucleotides line up with TRBD1. The CDR3 runs 14 residues. CDR1 and CDR2 from the germline V gene are GTSNPN and SVGIG (reference sequence). J gave up 7 bases and V 0 bases, and 6 bases lay outside the gene matches. The CDR3 loop reads CAWSVLGRGNEQFF. The CDR3 bases are TGTGCCTGGAGTGTACTAGGCAGGGGGAATGAGCAGTTCTTC.

The J gene is TRBJ2-2, the V gene TRBV29-1; 8 bases line up with TRBD2. From germline, CDR1 is SQVTM and CDR2 ANQGSEA. This CDR3 is 14 amino acids long. With V trimmed by 7 bases and J by 2 bases, 6 bases remained unmatched. The CDR3 coding sequence is TGCAGCGGATCTAGCGGGCTAAACACCGGGGAGCTGTTTTTT. It codes for CSGSSGLNTGELFF.

The CDR3 bases are TGTGCCAGCAGTTTTGAACGGGACAGTCCGGCCCCCCGGCGCTACGAGCAGTACTTC. This translates into CASSFERDSPAPRRYEQYF. This rearrangement joins TRBV28 to TRBJ2-7, with TRBD1 matching over 7 bases. The CDR3 extends over 19 amino acids. CDR1 and CDR2 from the germline V gene are MDHEN and SYDVKM. Trimming at V came to 3 bases and at J to 3 bases, leaving 20 bases not matched to a gene.

The gene calls are TRBV9 and TRBJ2-7, with 13 nucleotides matching TRBD2. J was trimmed by 4 bases and V by 2 bases; bases with no gene match: 9. This CDR3 has 17 amino acids. Germline-derived CDR1 and CDR2 are SGDLS and YYNGEE. Here the CDR3 DNA reads TGTGCCAGCAGCGTGGCCTTGTCGACTAGCGGGAGGTACGAGCAGTACTTC. Protein sequence: CASSVALSTSGRYEQYF. The variable domain in full, completed from reference TRBV9 and TRBJ2-7, reads DSGVTQTPKHLITATGQRVTLRCSPRSGDLSVYWYQQSLDQGLQFLIQYYNGEERAKGNILERFSAQQFPDLHSELNLSSLELGDSALYFCASSVALSTSGRYEQYFGPGTRLTVT.